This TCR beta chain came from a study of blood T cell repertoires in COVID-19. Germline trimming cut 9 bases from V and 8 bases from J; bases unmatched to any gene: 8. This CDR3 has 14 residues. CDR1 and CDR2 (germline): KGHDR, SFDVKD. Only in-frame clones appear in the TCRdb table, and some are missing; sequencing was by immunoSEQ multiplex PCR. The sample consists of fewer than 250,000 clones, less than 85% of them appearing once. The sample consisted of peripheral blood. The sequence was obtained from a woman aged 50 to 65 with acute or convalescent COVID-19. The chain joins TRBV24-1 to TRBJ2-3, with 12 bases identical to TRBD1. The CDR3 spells CATSGTGGLVTQYF. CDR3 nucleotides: TGTGCCACCTCCGGGACAGGGGGCCTGGTTACGCAGTATTTT.